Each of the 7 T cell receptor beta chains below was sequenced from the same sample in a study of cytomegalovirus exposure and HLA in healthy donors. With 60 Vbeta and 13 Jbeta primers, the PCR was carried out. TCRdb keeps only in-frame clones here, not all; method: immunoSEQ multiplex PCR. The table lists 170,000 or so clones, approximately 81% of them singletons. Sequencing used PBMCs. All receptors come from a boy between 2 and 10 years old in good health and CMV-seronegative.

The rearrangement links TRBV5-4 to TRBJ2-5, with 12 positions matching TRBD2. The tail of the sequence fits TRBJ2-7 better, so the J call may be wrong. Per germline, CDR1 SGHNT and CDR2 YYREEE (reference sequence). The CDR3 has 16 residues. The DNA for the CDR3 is TGTGCCAGCAGGTTGACTAGCGGGAGAGTAAGGTACGAGCAGTACTTC. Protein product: CASRLTSGRVRYEQYF.

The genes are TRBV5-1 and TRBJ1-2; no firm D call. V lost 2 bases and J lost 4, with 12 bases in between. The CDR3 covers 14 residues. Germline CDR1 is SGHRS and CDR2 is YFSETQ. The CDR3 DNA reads TGCGCCAGCAGCTTCGGGGAGTTCGGCTATGGCTACACCTTC. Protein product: CASSFGEFGYGYTF.

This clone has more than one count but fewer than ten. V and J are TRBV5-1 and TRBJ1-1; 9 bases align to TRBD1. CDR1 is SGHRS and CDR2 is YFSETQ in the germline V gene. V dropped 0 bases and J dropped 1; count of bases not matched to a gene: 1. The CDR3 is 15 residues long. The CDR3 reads CASSLEGQGNTEAFF. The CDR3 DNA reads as TGCGCCAGCAGCTTGGAGGGACAGGGGAACACTGAAGCTTTCTTT.

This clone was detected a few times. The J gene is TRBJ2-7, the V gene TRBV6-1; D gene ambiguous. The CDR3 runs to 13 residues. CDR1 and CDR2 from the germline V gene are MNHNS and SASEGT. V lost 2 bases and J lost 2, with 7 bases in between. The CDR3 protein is CASSELPTYEQYF. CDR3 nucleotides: TGTGCCAGCAGTGAACTACCGACCTACGAGCAGTACTTC.

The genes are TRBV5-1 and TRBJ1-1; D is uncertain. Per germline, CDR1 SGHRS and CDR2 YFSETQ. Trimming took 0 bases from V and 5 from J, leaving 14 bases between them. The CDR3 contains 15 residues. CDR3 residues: CASSLGWAPGTEAFF. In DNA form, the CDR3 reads TGCGCCAGCAGCTTGGGTTGGGCGCCGGGGACTGAAGCTTTCTTT.

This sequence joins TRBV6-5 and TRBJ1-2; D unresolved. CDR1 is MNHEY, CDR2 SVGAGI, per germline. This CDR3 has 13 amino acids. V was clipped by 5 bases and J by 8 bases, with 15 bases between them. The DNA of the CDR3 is TGTGCCAGCAGTCGAGGAGTGGGAGGGGGCTACACCTTC. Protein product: CASSRGVGGGYTF.

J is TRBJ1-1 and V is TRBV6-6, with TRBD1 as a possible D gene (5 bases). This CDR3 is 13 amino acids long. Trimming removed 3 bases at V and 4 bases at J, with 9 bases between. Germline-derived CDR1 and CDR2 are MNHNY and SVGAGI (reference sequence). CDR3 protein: CASSYGAPTEAFF. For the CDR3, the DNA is TGTGCCAGCAGTTATGGGGCCCCCACTGAAGCTTTCTTT.